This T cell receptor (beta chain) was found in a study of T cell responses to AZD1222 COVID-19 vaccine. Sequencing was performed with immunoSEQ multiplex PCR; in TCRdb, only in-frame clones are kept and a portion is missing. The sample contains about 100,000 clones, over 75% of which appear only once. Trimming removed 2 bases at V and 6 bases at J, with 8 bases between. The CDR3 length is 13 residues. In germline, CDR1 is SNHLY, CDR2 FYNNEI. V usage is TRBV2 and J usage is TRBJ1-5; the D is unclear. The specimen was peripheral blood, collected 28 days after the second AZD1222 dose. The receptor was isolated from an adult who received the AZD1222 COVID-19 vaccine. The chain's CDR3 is CASSEREFQPQHF. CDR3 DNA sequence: TGTGCCAGCAGTGAAAGGGAGTTTCAGCCCCAGCATTTT.